This TCR beta chain was sequenced during a study of sequential checkpoint blockade in melanoma. Study-level information: Maintenance nivolumab came after either treatment sequence.

This clone has only one observation. The repertoire was sequenced with immunoSEQ multiplex PCR; TCRdb's copy has only in-frame clones and lacks some. Of over 15,000 clones detected, approximately 80% appear once; the ten largest clones hold about 11%. This CDR3 is built from 13 residues. Trimming removed 5 bases from V and 4 bases from J; junction bases left unmatched: 4. Germline-derived CDR1 and CDR2 are MGHRA and YSYEKL. Treatment: randomized to nivolumab then ipilimumab (arm A) or the reverse (arm B). None of the patients previously received DNA-damaging chemotherapy. From thawed PBMCs, live CD3+CD8+ cells negative for CD19 and CD56 were sorted.

This receptor was taken from a human donor with melanoma. The material sequenced was CD8+ T cells sorted from blood (inferred from file names), taken from a patient given nivolumab and ipilimumab in sequence. The rearrangement links TRBV4-1 to TRBJ2-7; the match to TRBD1 covers 8 bases. The DNA for the CDR3 is TGCGCCAGCAGCGCCCGACAGGGGTACGAGCAGTACTTC. Protein sequence: CASSARQGYEQYF.